One sample yielded the 27 T cell receptor beta chains listed below, sequenced in a study of blood T cell repertoires in COVID-19. Assay: immunoSEQ multiplex PCR; the TCRdb copy retains only in-frame clones and omits some. Found here are hundreds of thousands of clones, roughly 89% of them singletons; the top ten hold 8.9%. The sequenced material came from PBMCs or T cells enriched from blood (not recorded which). The receptors here all came from a young woman who had recovered from COVID-19.

This rearrangement joins TRBV6-2 or TRBV6-3 to TRBJ2-2, with D possibly TRBD2 on 6 matching bases. Per the germline V gene, CDR1 is MNHEY and CDR2 is SVGEGT. V was pared by 0 bases and J by 3 bases, with 11 bases between. The CDR3 has 16 amino acids. CDR3 region: CASSYSGTYHTGELFF. The CDR3 coding sequence is TGTGCCAGCAGTTACTCCGGGACTTACCACACCGGGGAGCTGTTTTTT.

CDR3 nucleotides: TGTGCCAGCAGGTTGCGGGGGGAAAAACTGTTTTTT. Amino acids: CASRLRGEKLFF. The chain carries TRBV5-8 and TRBJ1-4; maybe TRBD1 (5 bases). Trimming took off 5 bases at V and 8 bases at J, with 10 bases between the two ends. Per the germline V gene, CDR1 is SGHTS and CDR2 is YDEGEE. CDR3 length: 12 amino acids.

This clone appeared a single time. The chain joins TRBV4-2 to TRBJ2-7; 14 bases match TRBD2. CDR1 LGHNA and CDR2 YNFKEQ come from the germline V gene. The J segment lost 5 bases and the V segment lost 3 bases, leaving 9 bases of the junction unmatched. This CDR3 has 17 amino acids. The DNA for the CDR3 is TGTGCCAGCAGCCATAGCTCCGGGACTAGCGGGAGAGACGAGCAGTACTTC. Translated, it gives CASSHSSGTSGRDEQYF.

The J gene is TRBJ1-2, the V gene TRBV4-1; possibly TRBD1 for D (6 bases). With 1 base removed from V and 5 bases from J, the gap between germline ends came to 14 bases. The germline V gene has CDR1 MGHRA and CDR2 YSYEKL. The CDR3 sequence is 15 residues long. Here the CDR3 DNA reads TGCGCCAGCAGCCAAGGGACAGCTATCCTATATGGCTACACCTTC. It translates to CASSQGTAILYGYTF.

The chain has TRBV6-2 or TRBV6-3 and TRBJ2-3; 8 nucleotides match TRBD2. CDR3 length: 15 residues. Germline CDR1 reads MNHEY; CDR2 reads SVGEGT. J lost 4 bases, V lost 2 bases, and 5 bases had no gene match. The CDR3 region is CASSYPGRASDTQYF. CDR3 nucleotides: TGTGCCAGCAGTTACCCCGGGAGGGCCTCAGATACGCAGTATTTT.

This clone turned up a few times. V usage is TRBV11-1 and J usage is TRBJ2-4; 9 nucleotides align to TRBD1. The junction had 6 bases not matched to a gene; V was cut back by 5 bases and J by 1 base. The CDR3 contains 16 residues. In germline, CDR1 is SGHAT, CDR2 FQDESV (reference sequence). As DNA, the CDR3 is TGTGCCAGCAGCGTGGGGACAGGGCCCGCCAAAAACATTCAGTACTTC. Encoded protein: CASSVGTGPAKNIQYF.

The chain is built from TRBV5-6 and TRBJ2-1, with 10 bases matching TRBD2. J gave up 6 bases and V 0 bases, and 6 bases lay outside the gene matches. In germline, CDR1 is SGHDT, CDR2 YYEEEE. CDR3 length equals 16 residues. The CDR3 bases are TGTGCCAGCAGCTTGGACCTAGCGGGGGCCCTCAATGAGCAGTTCTTC. Its translation: CASSLDLAGALNEQFF.

The genes are TRBV2 and TRBJ2-5, with 8 bases aligning to TRBD2. Unmatched junction bases numbered 10, after V lost 11 bases and J lost 2 bases. CDR3 length equals 14 residues. The germline gives CDR1 SNHLY, CDR2 FYNNEI. This chain's CDR3 is CAGTGSGVQETQYF. The CDR3 bases are TGTGCCGGAACGGGTAGCGGGGTACAAGAGACCCAGTACTTC.

V gene TRBV7-2 combines with J gene TRBJ1-1; D not resolved. The CDR3 is made up of 15 amino acids. Trimming removed 1 base at V and 1 base at J, with 10 bases between. Germline V lookup: CDR1 SGHTA, CDR2 FQGNSA. This CDR3 is CASSLGLASNTEAFF. The CDR3 DNA reads as TGTGCCAGCAGCTTAGGACTTGCCTCGAACACTGAAGCTTTCTTT.

CDR3 in amino acids: CASSADGGYQETQYF. In nucleotides, the CDR3 is TGTGCCAGCAGCGCAGACGGGGGGTACCAAGAGACCCAGTACTTC. The chain recombines TRBV11-3 with TRBJ2-5, with 7 nucleotides matching TRBD2. V trimming: 5 bases; J trimming: 0 bases; junction bases outside the gene matches: 6. Germline V gene data show CDR1 as SGHNT and CDR2 as YENEEA. CDR3 length: 15 amino acids.

V usage is TRBV5-1 and J usage is TRBJ1-1, with TRBD1 matching 8 bases. This CDR3 has 14 amino acids. The V gene's germline CDR1 is SGHRS and CDR2 YFSETQ. J was trimmed by 1 base and V by 4 bases; bases with no gene match: 3. The CDR3 loop is CASSGDRGNTEAFF. The CDR3 coding sequence is TGCGCCAGCAGCGGCGACAGGGGGAACACTGAAGCTTTCTTT.

V and J are TRBV20-1 and TRBJ2-7; the match to TRBD2 covers 11 bases. CDR1 and CDR2 from the germline V gene are DFQATT and SNEGSKA (reference sequence). This CDR3 is built from 15 residues. The V segment lost 3 bases and the J segment 0 bases; nucleotides outside the gene matches: 4. The CDR3 loop reads CSASPGTSGSYEQYF. CDR3 DNA sequence: TGCAGTGCTAGTCCCGGGACTAGCGGCTCCTACGAGCAGTACTTC.

This chain connects TRBV27 to TRBJ1-3; D is uncertain. Per germline, CDR1 MNHEY and CDR2 SMNVEV (reference sequence). There are 12 residues in the CDR3. V was clipped by 7 bases and J by 2 bases, with 6 bases between them. CDR3 loop: CASISPGNTIYF. CDR3 coding DNA: TGTGCCAGCATATCCCCTGGAAACACCATATATTTT.

The rearrangement uses TRBV6-2 or TRBV6-3 and TRBJ2-5, with D perhaps TRBD1 (5 bases). This CDR3 is 15 amino acids long. The germline V gene has CDR1 MNHEY and CDR2 SVGEGT. V shed 0 bases and J shed 5 bases, with 13 bases lying between them. CDR3 bases: TGTGCCAGCAGTTACTCGAGGTCAGGGTTGGAGACCCAGTACTTC. Translating it yields CASSYSRSGLETQYF.

The sample holds many counts of this clone. The gene calls are TRBV7-3 and TRBJ2-2; 14 nucleotides match TRBD2. The CDR3 extends over 17 amino acids. In germline, CDR1 is SGHTA, CDR2 FQGTGA. V dropped 6 bases and J dropped 6; count of bases not matched to a gene: 9. CDR3 in amino acids: CASSRLAGGKLPGELFF. The DNA for the CDR3 is TGTGCCAGCAGTCGACTAGCGGGAGGGAAATTACCCGGGGAGCTGTTTTTT.

J is TRBJ2-5 and V is TRBV7-8; D is possibly TRBD2 (5 bases). Trimming cost V 4 bases and J 1 base, with 10 bases left between them. Per the germline V gene, CDR1 is SGHVS and CDR2 is FQNEAQ. There are 14 residues in the CDR3. The CDR3 sequence: CASSSSTIQETQYF. DNA of the CDR3: TGTGCCAGCAGCTCCTCGACTATCCAAGAGACCCAGTACTTC.

Only one count was recorded for this clone. This chain connects TRBV5-1 to TRBJ2-1; TRBD2 matches 8 bases. The germline V gene encodes CDR1 SGHRS and CDR2 YFSETQ. J lost 4 bases, V lost 4 bases, and 16 bases had no gene match. CDR3 size: 18 residues. The CDR3 sequence: CASSRHGGSSGGYNEQFF. CDR3 DNA sequence: TGCGCCAGCAGCCGCCACGGCGGTTCCAGCGGGGGATACAATGAGCAGTTCTTC.

This sequence joins TRBV18 and TRBJ2-2; a weak D match, TRBD2 (5 bases). Germline CDR1 and CDR2: KGHSH and LQKENI. V dropped 2 bases and J dropped 4 bases, with 11 bases sitting between them. This CDR3 is built from 15 residues. In nucleotides, the CDR3 is TGTGCCAGCTCACCAGCGGGTAAAAGCACCGGGGAGCTGTTTTTT. It specifies CASSPAGKSTGELFF. Full variable domain (outside the CDR3, taken from reference TRBV18 and TRBJ2-2): NAGVMQNPRHLVRRRGQEARLRCSPMKGHSHVYWYRQLPEEGLKFMVYLQKENIIDESGMPKERFSAEFPKEGPSILRIQQVVRGDSAAYFCASSPAGKSTGELFFGEGSRLTVL.

The gene calls are TRBV28 and TRBJ2-7; 9 bases agree with TRBD1. The germline V gene has CDR1 MDHEN and CDR2 SYDVKM. This CDR3 spans 15 amino acids. Trimming cost V 4 bases and J 5 bases; bases outside gene matches: 9. CDR3 sequence reads: CASSSPGQGGNEQYF. For the CDR3, the DNA is TGTGCCAGCAGTTCACCGGGACAGGGAGGCAACGAGCAGTACTTC.

V and J are TRBV5-5 and TRBJ2-7; TRBD2 might be the D (6 bases). Trimming removed 0 bases at V and 3 bases at J, with 7 bases between. CDR3 length: 13 residues. Germline V gives CDR1 SGHKS, CDR2 YYEKEE (reference sequence). For the CDR3, the DNA is TGTGCCAGCAGCTTGGTCGGGGGCTACGAGCAGTACTTC. Translating gives CASSLVGGYEQYF.

The chain couples TRBV7-6 to TRBJ1-3, with TRBD1 identical over 7 bases. There are 18 residues in the CDR3. The germline V gene has CDR1 SGHVS and CDR2 FNYEAQ. The V segment lost 1 base and the J segment 0 bases; nucleotides outside the gene matches: 9. CDR3 sequence (DNA): TGTGCCAGCAGCTTAGTTCCCCAGGGGGTACTCTCTGGAAACACCATATATTTT. Translated: CASSLVPQGVLSGNTIYF.

In this sample, this clone turned up once. The chain has TRBV7-9 and TRBJ1-5, with D possibly being TRBD1 (6 bases). Germline CDR1 SEHNR, CDR2 FQNEAQ (reference sequence). V gave up 0 bases and J gave up 4 bases, with 7 bases separating them. The CDR3 is made up of 14 amino acids. CDR3 coding DNA: TGTGCCAGCAGCTTAGCGGGGACAAATCAGCCCCAGCATTTT. It specifies CASSLAGTNQPQHF.

CDR3 in DNA: TGTGCCAGCAGCTTGGAACAGGGGGGGTATGGCTACACCTTC. Residues: CASSLEQGGYGYTF. The V and J genes are TRBV5-4 and TRBJ1-2; 8 positions match TRBD1. Germline CDR1 SGHNT, CDR2 YYREEE (reference sequence). V shed 0 bases and J 5 bases; nucleotides not matched to a gene: 3. This CDR3 spans 14 amino acids.

The chain combines TRBV5-6 with TRBJ1-1; 8 positions match TRBD1. CDR3 size: 15 residues. The V gene's germline CDR1 is SGHDT and CDR2 YYEEEE. V lost 3 bases to trimming and J lost 0 bases; unmatched junction nucleotides: 4. CDR3 protein: CASSSLDRVNTEAFF. CDR3 DNA sequence: TGTGCCAGCAGCTCTTTGGACAGGGTGAACACTGAAGCTTTCTTT.

V usage is TRBV6-5 and J usage is TRBJ1-1; 8 bases line up with TRBD1. J was trimmed by 6 bases and V by 0 bases; bases with no gene match: 6. Germline V gene data show CDR1 as MNHEY and CDR2 as SVGAGI. This CDR3 has 15 residues. The CDR3 sequence is CASSYSSGQGSEAFF. Written as DNA, the CDR3 is TGTGCCAGCAGTTACTCGTCAGGACAGGGATCTGAAGCTTTCTTT.

CDR3 residues: CASSPRTSTDTQYF. CDR3 sequence (DNA): TGCGCCAGCAGCCCAAGGACTAGCACAGATACGCAGTATTTT. This rearrangement joins TRBV4-3 to TRBJ2-3; weak D call: TRBD2 (5 bases). V lost 4 bases and J lost 0, with 8 bases in between. The CDR3 totals 14 residues. Germline V CDR1 and CDR2: LGHNA, YSLEER.

The table lists this clone with a count of one. The chain carries TRBV5-6 and TRBJ1-4, with D perhaps matching TRBD1 (5 bases). Germline assignment: CDR1 SGHDT and CDR2 YYEEEE. The CDR3 loop spans 14 amino acids. The V gene lost 2 bases and the J gene lost 4 bases, with 9 bases spanning the gap. Here the CDR3 DNA reads TGTGCCAGCAGCTTAAGACAGATTAATGAAAAACTGTTTTTT. The encoded protein is CASSLRQINEKLFF.